These 28 T cell receptor beta chains originate from one sample sequenced in a study of T cells in Graves' hyperthyroidism and ophthalmopathy (dated by TCRdb to 2018 to 2020). The library was produced with multiplex PCR. Sequencing relied on an Illumina HiSeq 2000. TCR beta CDR3 regions were amplified from RNA transcripts. The first round of RT-PCR for the TCR CDR3 was performed with the HTBI primer set and the Qiagen OneStep RT-PCR kit. TCRdb reworked the public reads: Q25 trimming with fastp, MiXCR clone assembly, productive beta chains retained. Every distinct CDR3 protein forms one entry, paired with its most common genes and DNA. The sample has 300,000 or so distinct CDR3 sequences on record, 15% to 20% of them singletons. The ten largest account for around 50% of the sample. The sample comprised blood. The receptors shown here come from a woman aged 45-60 years with Graves' hyperthyroidism.

The rearrangement joins TRBV10-3 to TRBJ1-2; 8 bases align to TRBD1. J was trimmed by 4 bases and V by 7 bases; bases with no gene match: 5. The CDR3 has 13 amino acids. The germline gives CDR1 ENHRY, CDR2 SYGVKD. The CDR3 nucleotides read TGTGCCATCAATACAGGACAGGGCTATGGCTACACCTTC. This codes for CAINTGQGYGYTF.

This clonotype has at least ten counts. Here the CDR3 reads CAWIGTSGRRLEQFF. Written as DNA, the CDR3 is TGTGCCTGGATCGGGACTAGCGGGAGACGGCTGGAGCAGTTCTTC. The genes are TRBV30 and TRBJ2-1, with 14 nucleotides matching TRBD2. Germline V gene lookup returns CDR1 GTSNPN and CDR2 SVGIG (reference sequence). The CDR3 is 15 amino acids. V gave up 4 bases and J gave up 10 bases; unmatched junction bases: 9. Based on the CDR3 plus reference TRBV30 and TRBJ2-1, the full variable domain is SQTIHQWPATLVQPVGSPLSLECTVEGTSNPNLYWYRQAAGRGLQLLFYSVGIGQISSEVPQNLSASRPQDRQFILSSKKLLLSDSGFYLCAWIGTSGRRLEQFFGPGTRLTVL.

In its sample, this clonotype was seen many times. The chain has TRBV12-3 or TRBV12-4 and TRBJ2-2, with TRBD1 as a possible D gene (5 bases). Trimming left V 7 bases short and J 6 bases short, with 15 bases between. The CDR3 loop spans 14 amino acids. The CDR3 spells CASIALRGPGELFF. The CDR3 DNA sequence: TGTGCCAGCATTGCTCTTAGGGGTCCCGGGGAGCTGTTTTTT.

The chain carries TRBV9 and TRBJ2-1, with D hard to call. V was cut by 0 bases and J by 10 bases, with 11 bases left in between. CDR1 is SGDLS and CDR2 is YYNGEE in the germline V gene. This CDR3 has 13 residues. CDR3 DNA: TGTGCCAGCAGCGTAGACCAGCACGAGGAGCAGTTCTTC. The encoded protein is CASSVDQHEEQFF.

Remarks on this clonotype: Relative to the germline gene, one junction end is altered; a read error may explain this. This chain links TRBV4-1 with TRBJ2-7; 11 nucleotides agree with TRBD2. CDR1 and CDR2 (germline): MGHRA, YSYEKL. The CDR3 runs 15 residues. Written as DNA, the CDR3 is TGCGCCAGCAGCCAACCGGGACTAGCGGCCTATGAGCAGTACTTC. It specifies CASSQPGLAAYEQYF.

This clonotype was counted only a few times. The V and J genes are TRBV5-6 and TRBJ2-3; no firm D call. Trimming removed 4 bases from V and 8 bases from J, with 17 bases in between. CDR3 length equals 14 residues. The germline V gene encodes CDR1 SGHDT and CDR2 YYEEEE. CDR3 in amino acids: CASSTRPAAGTQYF. CDR3 in DNA: TGTGCCAGCAGCACACGACCAGCTGCTGGTACGCAGTATTTT.

This clonotype was seen a few times. Given a much more abundant clone one base away, this may be a read error. This chain joins TRBV28 and TRBJ2-1; D remains ambiguous. Per germline, CDR1 MDHEN and CDR2 SYDVKM. Trimming shortened V by 5 bases and J by 4 bases, and 18 bases separated the two germline ends. The CDR3 sequence is 16 residues long. CDR3 sequence: CASSPHRTVLYNEQFF. The CDR3 DNA reads as TGTGCCAGCAGTCCCCACCGGACCGTGCTTTACAATGAGCAGTTCTTC.

This clonotype was seen only a few times. This chain connects TRBV15 to TRBJ2-5, with 12 nucleotides matching TRBD2. The germline V gene encodes CDR1 LNHNV and CDR2 YYDKDF (reference sequence). The CDR3 runs 16 residues. V shed 1 base and J 5 bases; nucleotides not matched to a gene: 5. This CDR3 is CATSRVLAGGGETQYF. In DNA, the CDR3 is TGTGCCACCAGCAGAGTACTAGCGGGGGGCGGGGAGACCCAGTACTTC.

This clonotype appeared many times. The chain joins TRBV2 to TRBJ2-1; no clear D. Trimming stripped 6 bases from V and 7 bases from J, with 16 bases between. Germline V gene sequence: CDR1 SNHLY, CDR2 FYNNEI. This CDR3 is built from 14 residues. CDR3 nucleotide sequence: TGTGCCAGCAGGGAAACAAGAGGTTCAAATGAGCAGTTCTTC. Its protein is CASRETRGSNEQFF.

This clonotype was seen many times. The chain carries TRBV7-9 and TRBJ2-2; D remains unclear. Germline CDR1 SEHNR, CDR2 FQNEAQ (reference sequence). This CDR3 contains 13 residues. Trimming stripped 4 bases from V and 2 bases from J, with 5 bases between. The CDR3: CASSSPNTGELFF. DNA of the CDR3: TGTGCCAGCAGCTCCCCTAACACCGGGGAGCTGTTTTTT.

In this sample, this clonotype turned up many times. The chain carries TRBV5-8 and TRBJ2-3; 9 bases map to TRBD1. The CDR3 is 16 amino acids. CDR1 SGHTS and CDR2 YDEGEE come from the germline V gene. The trim removed 0 bases at V and 6 bases at J, leaving 8 bases unmatched. The DNA for the CDR3 is TGTGCCAGCAGCTTGGCCTTGGGACAGGGTACGGATACGCAGTATTTT. This sequence encodes CASSLALGQGTDTQYF.

CDR3 residues: CSAGREDEKLFF. The CDR3, as DNA: TGCAGCGCGGGCAGGGAGGATGAAAAACTGTTTTTT. J is TRBJ1-4 and V is TRBV29-1, with D perhaps matching TRBD1 (5 bases). This CDR3 is 12 amino acids long. Trimming left V 7 bases short and J 6 bases short, with 12 bases between. Germline CDR1 is SQVTM and CDR2 is ANQGSEA. The full variable domain, its missing parts supplied by reference TRBV29-1 and TRBJ1-4, is SAVISQKPSRDICQRGTSLTIQCQVDSQVTMMFWYRQQPGQSLTLIATANQGSEATYESGFVIDKFPISRPNLTFSTLTVSNMSPEDSSIYLCSAGREDEKLFFGSGTQLSVL.

This clonotype was counted ten times or more. V is TRBV2 and J is TRBJ2-3; 12 bases are shared with TRBD2. Germline lookup yields CDR1 SNHLY and CDR2 FYNNEI. V was clipped by 11 bases and J by 1 base; unmatched bases: 13. The CDR3 is made up of 17 amino acids. CDR3 DNA sequence: TGTGCCGTGAGGGGACGGCTAGCGGGGGGGGGCACAGATACGCAGTATTTT. It codes for CAVRGRLAGGGTDTQYF. The full variable domain, its missing parts supplied by reference TRBV2 and TRBJ2-3, is EPEVTQTPSHQVTQMGQEVILRCVPISNHLYFYWYRQILGQKVEFLVSFYNNEISEKSEIFDDQFSVERPDGSNFTLKIRSTKLEDSAMYFCAVRGRLAGGGTDTQYFGPGTRLTVL.

This sequence joins TRBV7-9 and TRBJ2-5; TRBD2 is a possible D gene (7 bases). The CDR3 is 13 amino acids. Germline V CDR1 and CDR2: SEHNR, FQNEAQ (reference sequence). The V and J ends lost 5 bases and 3 bases respectively, with 10 bases between them. CDR3 sequence reads: CASSRGGKETQYF. The CDR3 DNA reads TGTGCCAGCAGCAGGGGGGGAAAAGAGACCCAGTACTTC.

V usage is TRBV3-1 and J usage is TRBJ2-3, with D possibly being TRBD2 (7 bases). This CDR3 contains 18 residues. The ends were cut back, 5 bases at V and 6 bases at J, with 27 bases in the middle. Germline V gene sequence: CDR1 LGHDT, CDR2 YNNKEL (reference sequence). CDR3 sequence (DNA): TGTGCCAGCAGCTCGGACCCAGGGACTACAGGGCTTGCGGATACGCAGTATTTT. Encoded protein: CASSSDPGTTGLADTQYF.

This chain uses TRBV11-2 with TRBJ2-5, with TRBD2 matching 8 bases. The junction had 4 bases not matched to a gene; V was cut back by 5 bases and J by 5 bases. Germline CDR1 SGHAT, CDR2 FQNNGV. This CDR3 spans 13 amino acids. The CDR3 reads CASSIRLAETQYF. The CDR3 region has the DNA TGTGCCAGCAGCATCCGACTAGCGGAGACCCAGTACTTC.

This clonotype was seen a handful of times. The chain uses TRBV19 and TRBJ1-2; D ambiguous. The germline V gene encodes CDR1 LNHDA and CDR2 SQIVND (reference sequence). This CDR3 comprises 12 residues. V lost 2 bases, J lost 5 bases, and 6 bases lay in between. The CDR3 nucleotides read TGTGCCAGTAGTATAAAGGGATATGGCTACACCTTC. Amino acids: CASSIKGYGYTF. The full variable domain, in which reference TRBV19 and TRBJ1-2 provide the parts outside the CDR3, is DGGITQSPKYLFRKEGQNVTLSCEQNLNHDAMYWYRQDPGQGLRLIYYSQIVNDFQKGDIAEGYSVSREKKESFPLTVTSAQKNPTAFYLCASSIKGYGYTFGSGTRLTVV.

The chain is built from TRBV6-2 or TRBV6-3 and TRBJ2-6; D possibly uses TRBD1 or TRBD2 (5 bases each). The V gene lost 6 bases and the J gene lost 0 bases, with 18 bases spanning the gap. This CDR3 has 18 amino acids. Germline lookup yields CDR1 MNHEY and CDR2 SVGEGT. Here the CDR3 DNA reads TGTGCCAGCAGGACGGGACGGCATGGTTCCTCTGGGGCCAACGTCCTGACTTTC. It yields the protein CASRTGRHGSSGANVLTF.

This clonotype showed up many times. Here the CDR3 reads CASSEGLAGEDIQYF. CDR3 bases: TGCGCCAGCAGCGAAGGACTAGCGGGAGAAGACATTCAGTACTTC. The chain has TRBV5-1 and TRBJ2-4; 13 bases align to TRBD2. This CDR3 has 15 residues. Germline V gene sequence: CDR1 SGHRS, CDR2 YFSETQ. With 4 bases clipped from V and 8 bases from J, the junction kept 6 bases outside the gene matches.

This clonotype is a singleton in its sample. The gene calls are TRBV5-1 and TRBJ1-2, with TRBD1 matching over 7 bases. Trimming cost V 5 bases and J 0 bases; bases outside gene matches: 7. In germline, CDR1 is SGHRS, CDR2 YFSETQ. This CDR3 is built from 15 residues. In nucleotides, the CDR3 is TGCGCCAGCAGGACGGCCGGGACAGCTAACTATGGCTACACCTTC. Translating gives CASRTAGTANYGYTF.

This clonotype was seen ten or more times. This chain's CDR3 is CASGPDPFREGRAGELFF. The CDR3 DNA sequence: TGTGCTAGTGGTCCCGACCCATTCCGGGAGGGTCGTGCCGGGGAGCTGTTTTTT. The J gene is TRBJ2-2, the V gene TRBV12-5; 8 bases are shared with TRBD2. The CDR3 runs 18 residues. Germline lookup yields CDR1 LGHNT and CDR2 FRNRAP. V gave up 5 bases and J gave up 6 bases; unmatched junction bases: 17.

This clonotype appeared once. This chain uses TRBV20-1 with TRBJ1-4; D gene ambiguous. Trimming removed 0 bases from V and 8 bases from J, with 13 bases in between. The CDR3 covers 14 residues. Germline CDR1 reads DFQATT; CDR2 reads SNEGSKA (reference sequence). The CDR3 DNA reads as TGCAGTGCTAGAGAAGACCATCTCAGGGAAAAACTGTTTTTT. Its translation: CSAREDHLREKLFF.

In this sample, this clonotype turned up many times. The chain employs TRBV3-1 and TRBJ2-7, with D possibly called TRBD1 or TRBD2 (5 bases each). This CDR3 has 13 residues. Germline V gene lookup returns CDR1 LGHDT and CDR2 YNNKEL (reference sequence). V lost 1 base and J lost 6, with 10 bases in between. The CDR3 DNA sequence: TGTGCCAGCAGCCAAGGGGACGAAGGCGAGCAGTACGTC. It specifies CASSQGDEGEQYV.

The chain recombines TRBV9 with TRBJ2-6; no reliable D call. The CDR3 is 16 residues long. Germline-derived CDR1 and CDR2 are SGDLS and YYNGEE. Trimming removed 0 bases from V and 2 bases from J, with 9 bases in between. The CDR3 here is CASSVEGFTGANVLTF. The CDR3 bases are TGTGCCAGCAGCGTAGAGGGTTTCACTGGGGCCAACGTCCTGACTTTC.

The CDR3 region has the DNA TGCAGCGTACTACCACAGGGGGCGCGTGGCTACACCTTC. Encoded protein: CSVLPQGARGYTF. The chain joins TRBV29-1 to TRBJ1-2; 9 nucleotides agree with TRBD1. The V and J ends lost 6 bases and 7 bases, in that order; junction bases with no gene match: 9. This CDR3 is 13 amino acids long. Germline CDR1 reads SQVTM; CDR2 reads ANQGSEA.

The sample holds a few counts of this clonotype. The V call is TRBV29-1, the J call TRBJ2-3; 9 positions agree with TRBD2. The V and J ends lost 6 bases and 3 bases, in that order; junction bases with no gene match: 7. Germline CDR1 SQVTM, CDR2 ANQGSEA. This CDR3 has 14 amino acids. The CDR3 coding sequence is TGCAGCGTCAATAGCGGGAGAACGACAGATACGCAGTATTTT. It yields the protein CSVNSGRTTDTQYF.

The chain couples TRBV5-4 to TRBJ2-3; TRBD2 aligns across 11 bases. Looked up from germline, CDR1 is SGHNT and CDR2 is YYREEE (reference sequence). The CDR3 runs to 17 residues. Trimming removed 5 bases from V and 4 bases from J; junction bases left unmatched: 12. This CDR3 reads CASSSYTSGGSADTQYF. In nucleotides, the CDR3 is TGTGCCAGCAGTTCCTATACTAGCGGGGGATCGGCAGATACGCAGTATTTT.

This clonotype has more than one count but fewer than ten. One junction end disagrees with the germline gene, perhaps due to a read error. The chain couples TRBV7-2 to TRBJ1-1; D may be TRBD1 (5 bases). Germline V gives CDR1 SGHTA, CDR2 FQGNSA. The length of the CDR3 is 13 residues. The CDR3: CVSSRDFGGEAFF. The CDR3 nucleotides are TGTGTCAGCAGCCGGGACTTCGGAGGGGAAGCTTTCTTT. Full variable domain (rest looked up from reference TRBV7-2 and TRBJ1-1): GAGVSQSPSNKVTEKGKDVELRCDPISGHTALYWYRQSLGQGLEFLIYFQGNSAPDKSGLPSDRFSAERTGGSVSTLTIQRTQQEDSAVYLCVSSRDFGGEAFFGQGTRLTVV.